The T cell receptor (beta chain) described here comes from a study of cytomegalovirus exposure and HLA in healthy donors. Study-wide results and caveats: With later analysis, a missense DCLRE1C variant became linked to TCR beta V- and J-gene trimming. In a later analysis, at a false discovery rate of 0.05, roughly 16,000 TCR beta sequences matched HLA alleles. Per a later analysis, HLA-associated TCR beta chains showed more clonal expansion than other, equally common TCR beta chains.

Researchers ran the PCR with 60 Vbeta and 13 Jbeta primers. Repertoires were generated with immunoSEQ multiplex PCR, while TCRdb's copy carries only in-frame clones and drops some. The table has about 160,000 clones, around four fifths seen once. Trimming removed 6 bases from V and 6 bases from J; junction bases left unmatched: 11. The V gene's germline CDR1 is MDHEN and CDR2 SYDVKM. This CDR3 region has 15 residues. With regard to this clone: Its cognate antigen is unknown.

Material: PBMCs. The TCR comes from a woman aged 45 to 65 in good health and CMV-seronegative. This chain links TRBV28 with TRBJ1-2, with 9 positions matching TRBD1. The CDR3 protein is CASRPTGGGWDGYTF. In DNA form, the CDR3 reads TGTGCCAGCAGGCCTACAGGGGGCGGGTGGGATGGCTACACCTTC.